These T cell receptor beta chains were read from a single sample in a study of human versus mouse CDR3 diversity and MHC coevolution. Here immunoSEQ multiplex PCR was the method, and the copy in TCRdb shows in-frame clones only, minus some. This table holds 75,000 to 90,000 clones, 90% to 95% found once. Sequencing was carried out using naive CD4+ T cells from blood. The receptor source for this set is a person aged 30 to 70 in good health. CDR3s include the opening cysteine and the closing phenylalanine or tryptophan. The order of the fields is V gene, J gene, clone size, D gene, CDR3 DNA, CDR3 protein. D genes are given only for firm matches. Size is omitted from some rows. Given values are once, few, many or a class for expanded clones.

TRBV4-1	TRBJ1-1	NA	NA	TGCGCCAGCAGCAAGGCGGGGAGCACTGAAGCTTTCTTT	CASSKAGSTEAFF
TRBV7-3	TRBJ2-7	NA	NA	TGTGCCAGCAGCTTAACAACCAGATCCAAGCAGTACTTC	CASSLTTRSKQYF
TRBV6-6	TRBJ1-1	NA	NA	TGTGCCAGCAGACGCGGCCAAAACACTGAAGCTTTCTTT	CASRRGQNTEAFF
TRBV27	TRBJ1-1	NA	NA	TGTGCCAGCAAGTGGCAGGGAAACACTGAAGCTTTCTTT	CASKWQGNTEAFF
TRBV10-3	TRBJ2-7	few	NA	TGTGCCATCAGTGGTACAGGGAGCAACGAGCAGTACTTC	CAISGTGSNEQYF
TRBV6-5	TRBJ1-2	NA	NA	TGTGCCAGCAGTCAGGGGCCGACTAACTATGGCTACACCTTC	CASSQGPTNYGYTF
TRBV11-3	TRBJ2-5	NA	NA	TGTGCCAGCAGCTTAGACAGGGGCGATGGGGAGACCCAGTACTTC	CASSLDRGDGETQYF
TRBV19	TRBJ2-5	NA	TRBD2	TGTGCCAGTAGTATTCAGGGAGGGGAGACCCAGTACTTC	CASSIQGGETQYF
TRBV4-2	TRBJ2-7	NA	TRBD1	TGTGCCAGCAGCCAAGAGGGACCGGGACAGGGGTACGAGCAGTACTTC	CASSQEGPGQGYEQYF
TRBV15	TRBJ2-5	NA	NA	TGTGCCACCAGCAGTCAAGGTGGGAGGGGGGAAGAGACCCAGTACTTC	CATSSQGGRGEETQYF
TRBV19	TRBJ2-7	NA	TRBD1	TGTGCCAGTAGTACTGACAGGGGACTGACTTCCTACGAGCAGTACTTC	CASSTDRGLTSYEQYF
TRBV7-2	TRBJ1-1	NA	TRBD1	TGTGCCAGCAGCCCACCAAGGGGGCACACTGAAGCTTTCTTT	CASSPPRGHTEAFF
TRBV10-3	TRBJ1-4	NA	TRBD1	TGTGCCATCAGTGAATTCAATATTGTGGACAGGGGTAAGGGGAATGAAAAACTGTTTTTT	CAISEFNIVDRGKGNEKLFF
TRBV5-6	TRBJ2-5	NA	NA	TGTGCCAGCAGCGTTCTTATTGGGTCGACTAGGGCGGAGACCCAGTACTTC	CASSVLIGSTRAETQYF
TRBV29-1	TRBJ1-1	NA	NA	TGCAGCGTTGACCGCGGCAGTGGGGAAGCTTTCTTT	CSVDRGSGEAFF
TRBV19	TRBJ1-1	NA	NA	TGTGCCAGTAGTATCAGAGGAAACACTGAAGCTTTCTTT	CASSIRGNTEAFF
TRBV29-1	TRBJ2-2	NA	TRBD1	TGCAGCGTTGGAGCGCCCGGGACAGTCACCGGGGAGCTGTTTTTT	CSVGAPGTVTGELFF
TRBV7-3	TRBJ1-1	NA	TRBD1	TGTGCCAGCAGCACTCGACAGGGGATGAACACTGAAGCTTTCTTT	CASSTRQGMNTEAFF
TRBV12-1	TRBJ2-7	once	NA	TGTGCCAGCAGTCCAGACAGGGTACTCTCCTACGAGCAGTACTTC	CASSPDRVLSYEQYF
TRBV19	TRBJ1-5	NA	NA	TGTGCCAGTAGTATGAGGGTGGGTGCAGGGGGCAATCAGCCCCAGCATTTT	CASSMRVGAGGNQPQHF
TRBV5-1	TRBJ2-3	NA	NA	TGCGCCAGCAGCTTCCAGGGTATAGATACGCAGTATTTT	CASSFQGIDTQYF
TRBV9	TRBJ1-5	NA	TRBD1	TGTGCCAGCAGCGCCCACAGGGGAGACAATCAGCCCCAGCATTTT	CASSAHRGDNQPQHF
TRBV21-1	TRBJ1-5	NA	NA	TGTGCCAGCAGCACCCCCAGTTTCTGTCCAGATAGCAATCAGCCCCAGCATTTT	CASSTPSFCPDSNQPQHF
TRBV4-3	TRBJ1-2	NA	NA	TGCGCCAGCAGCCAAGGACAAACCTATGGCTACACCTTC	CASSQGQTYGYTF
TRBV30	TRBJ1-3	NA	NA	TGTGCCTGGAGTGTGTCGGGAAACACCATATATTTT	CAWSVSGNTIYF
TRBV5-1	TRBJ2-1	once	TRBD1	TGCGCCAGCAGCTCTATATCCGGGACAGTGTATCATGAGCAGTTCTTC	CASSSISGTVYHEQFF